This TCR beta chain was sequenced for a study of early T cells in non-severe SARS-CoV-2 infection. This clonotype came up a few times. MiXCR, applied by TCRdb to the 5' RACE reads, yields one record per CDR3 protein. In the table there are tens of thousands of distinct CDR3 sequences, about 13% of which are singletons. In germline, CDR1 is SQVTM, CDR2 ANQGSEA. CDR3 length: 12 amino acids. V lost 4 bases and J lost 5, with 11 bases in between. The sample was whole blood. The clonotype originates from an adult who was a healthcare worker with PCR-confirmed SARS-CoV-2 infection or an uninfected control (not recorded which). This chain links TRBV29-1 with TRBJ2-5; D is unclear. The CDR3 protein is CSVATAVETQYF. CDR3 sequence (DNA): TGCAGCGTTGCGACGGCGGTGGAGACCCAGTACTTC.